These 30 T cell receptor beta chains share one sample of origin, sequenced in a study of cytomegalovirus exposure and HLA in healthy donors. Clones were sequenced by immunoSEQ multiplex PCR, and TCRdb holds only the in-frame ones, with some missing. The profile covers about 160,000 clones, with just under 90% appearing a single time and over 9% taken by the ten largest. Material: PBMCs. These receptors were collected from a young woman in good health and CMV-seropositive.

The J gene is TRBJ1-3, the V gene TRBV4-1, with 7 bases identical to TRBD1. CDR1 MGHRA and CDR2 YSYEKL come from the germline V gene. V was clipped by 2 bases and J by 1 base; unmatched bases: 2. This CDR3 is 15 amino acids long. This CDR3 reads CASSQTTGSGNTIYF. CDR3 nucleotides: TGCGCCAGCAGCCAAACGACAGGGTCTGGAAACACCATATATTTT.

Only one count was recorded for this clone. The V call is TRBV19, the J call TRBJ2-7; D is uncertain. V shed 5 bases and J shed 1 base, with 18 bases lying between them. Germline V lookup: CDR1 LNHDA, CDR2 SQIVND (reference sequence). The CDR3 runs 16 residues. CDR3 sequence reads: CASSPSTGSASYEQYF. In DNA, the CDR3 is TGTGCCAGTAGTCCCTCAACCGGGTCAGCATCCTACGAGCAGTACTTC.

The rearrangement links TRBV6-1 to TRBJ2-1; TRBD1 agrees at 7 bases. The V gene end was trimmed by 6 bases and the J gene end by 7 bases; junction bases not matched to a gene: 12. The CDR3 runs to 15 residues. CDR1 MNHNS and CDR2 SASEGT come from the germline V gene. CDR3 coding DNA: TGTGCCAGCAGGACTCTACTGGACAGGCGGAATGAGCAGTTCTTC. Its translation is CASRTLLDRRNEQFF.

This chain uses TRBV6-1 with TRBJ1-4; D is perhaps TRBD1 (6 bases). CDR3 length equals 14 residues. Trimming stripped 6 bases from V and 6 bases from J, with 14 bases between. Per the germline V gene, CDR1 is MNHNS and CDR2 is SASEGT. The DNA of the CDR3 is TGTGCCAGCAGCCAGGGGATCGGGTATGAAAAACTGTTTTTT. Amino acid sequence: CASSQGIGYEKLFF.

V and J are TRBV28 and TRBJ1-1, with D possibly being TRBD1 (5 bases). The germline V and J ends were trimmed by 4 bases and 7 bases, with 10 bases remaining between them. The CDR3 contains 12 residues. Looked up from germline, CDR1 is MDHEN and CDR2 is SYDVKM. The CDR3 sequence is CASSSTVFEAFF. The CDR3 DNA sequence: TGTGCCAGCAGTTCGACAGTGTTTGAAGCTTTCTTT.

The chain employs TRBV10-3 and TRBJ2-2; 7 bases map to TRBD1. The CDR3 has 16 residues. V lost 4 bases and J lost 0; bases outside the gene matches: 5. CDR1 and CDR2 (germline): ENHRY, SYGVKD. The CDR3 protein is CAISGQGQTNTGELFF. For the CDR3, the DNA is TGTGCCATCAGTGGTCAGGGACAGACGAACACCGGGGAGCTGTTTTTT.

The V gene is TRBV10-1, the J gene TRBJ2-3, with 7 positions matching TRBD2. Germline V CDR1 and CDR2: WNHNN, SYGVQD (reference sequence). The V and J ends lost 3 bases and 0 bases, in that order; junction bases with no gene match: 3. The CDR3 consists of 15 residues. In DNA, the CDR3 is TGCGCCAGCAGTGAATGGGAGGGTAGCACAGATACGCAGTATTTT. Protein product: CASSEWEGSTDTQYF.

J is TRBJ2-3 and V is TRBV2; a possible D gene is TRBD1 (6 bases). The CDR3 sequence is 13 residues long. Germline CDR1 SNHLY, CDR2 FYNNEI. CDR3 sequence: CATRQERTDTQYF. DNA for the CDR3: TGTGCAACCAGACAGGAACGCACAGATACGCAGTATTTT.

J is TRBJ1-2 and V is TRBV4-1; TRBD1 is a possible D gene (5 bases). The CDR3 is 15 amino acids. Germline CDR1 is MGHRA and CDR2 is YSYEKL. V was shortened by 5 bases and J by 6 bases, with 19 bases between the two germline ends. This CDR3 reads CASSAHVWQGDGYTF. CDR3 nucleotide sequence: TGCGCCAGCAGCGCCCACGTGTGGCAGGGCGATGGCTACACCTTC.

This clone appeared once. CDR3 region: CASSSRTSGRDTQYF. The CDR3 nucleotides are TGTGCCAGCAGCTCACGGACTAGCGGGAGGGATACGCAGTATTTT. This rearrangement joins TRBV9 to TRBJ2-3; TRBD2 aligns across 14 bases. CDR1 is SGDLS and CDR2 is YYNGEE in the germline V gene. The CDR3 is 15 residues long. Trimming cost V 4 bases and J 6 bases; bases outside gene matches: 4.

The CDR3 sequence: CASSLASGRPISGELFF. CDR3 DNA sequence: TGTGCCAGCAGCTTGGCTAGCGGGAGGCCCATTTCCGGGGAGCTGTTTTTT. The V and J genes are TRBV11-2 and TRBJ2-2, with TRBD2 matching over 11 bases. Germline CDR1 and CDR2: SGHAT and FQNNGV. This CDR3 has 17 residues. The V gene end was trimmed by 3 bases and the J gene end by 6 bases; junction bases not matched to a gene: 9.

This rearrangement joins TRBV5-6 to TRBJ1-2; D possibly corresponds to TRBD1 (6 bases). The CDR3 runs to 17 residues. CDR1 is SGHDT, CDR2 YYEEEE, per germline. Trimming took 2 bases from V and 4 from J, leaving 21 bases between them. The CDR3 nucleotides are TGTGCCAGCAGCTTCGCCGGGACAATAGTAGTAGGCTATGGCTACACCTTC. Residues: CASSFAGTIVVGYGYTF.

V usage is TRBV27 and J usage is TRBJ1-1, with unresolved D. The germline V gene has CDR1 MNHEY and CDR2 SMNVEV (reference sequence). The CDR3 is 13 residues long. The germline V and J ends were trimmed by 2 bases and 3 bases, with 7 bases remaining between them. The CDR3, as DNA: TGTGCCAGCAGTTTAAAGAGGGACACTGAAGCTTTCTTT. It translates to CASSLKRDTEAFF.

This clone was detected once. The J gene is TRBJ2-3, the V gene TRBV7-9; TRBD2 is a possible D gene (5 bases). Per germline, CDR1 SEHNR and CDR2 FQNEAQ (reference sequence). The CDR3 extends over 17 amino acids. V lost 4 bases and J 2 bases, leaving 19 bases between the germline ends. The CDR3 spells CASSSSPLREHTDTQYF. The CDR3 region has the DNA TGTGCCAGCAGCTCTTCCCCTTTGAGGGAACACACAGATACGCAGTATTTT.

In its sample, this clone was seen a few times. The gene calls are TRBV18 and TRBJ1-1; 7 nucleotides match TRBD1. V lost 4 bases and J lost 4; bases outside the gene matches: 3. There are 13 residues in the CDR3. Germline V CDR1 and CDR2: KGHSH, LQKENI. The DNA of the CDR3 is TGTGCCAGCTCACTGGACAGGAGCACTGAAGCTTTCTTT. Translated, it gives CASSLDRSTEAFF.

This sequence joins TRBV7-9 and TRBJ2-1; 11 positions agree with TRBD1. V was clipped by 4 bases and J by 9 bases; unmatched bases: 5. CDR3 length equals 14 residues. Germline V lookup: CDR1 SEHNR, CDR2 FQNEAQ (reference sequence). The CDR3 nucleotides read TGTGCCAGCAGCTCCCGGACAGGGGGCCCTGAGCAGTTCTTC. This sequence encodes CASSSRTGGPEQFF.

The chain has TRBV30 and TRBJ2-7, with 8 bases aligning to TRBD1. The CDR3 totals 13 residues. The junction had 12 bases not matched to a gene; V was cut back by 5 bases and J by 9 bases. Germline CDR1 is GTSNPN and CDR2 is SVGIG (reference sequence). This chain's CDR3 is CAWSGQAPFGQYF. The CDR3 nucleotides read TGTGCCTGGTCGGGACAGGCGCCATTCGGGCAGTACTTC.

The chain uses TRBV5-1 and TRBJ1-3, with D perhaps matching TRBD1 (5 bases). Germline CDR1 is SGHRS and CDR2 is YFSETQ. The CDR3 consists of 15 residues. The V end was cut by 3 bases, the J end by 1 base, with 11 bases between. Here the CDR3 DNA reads TGCGCCAGCAGCTGGGGGGAGGCATCTGGAAACACCATATATTTT. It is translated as CASSWGEASGNTIYF.

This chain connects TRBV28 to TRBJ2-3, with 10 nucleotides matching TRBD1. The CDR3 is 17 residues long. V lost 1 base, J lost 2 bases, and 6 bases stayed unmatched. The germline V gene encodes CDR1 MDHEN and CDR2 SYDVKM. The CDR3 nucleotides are TGTGCCAGCAGTTTATTGGGGACAGGGGACTTCACAGATACGCAGTATTTT. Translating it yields CASSLLGTGDFTDTQYF.

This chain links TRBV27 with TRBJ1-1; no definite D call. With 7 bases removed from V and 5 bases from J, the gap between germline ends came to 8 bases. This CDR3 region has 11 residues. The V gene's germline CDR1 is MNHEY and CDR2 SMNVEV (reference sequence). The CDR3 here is CASNTGTEAFF. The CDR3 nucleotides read TGTGCCAGCAACACGGGGACTGAAGCTTTCTTT.

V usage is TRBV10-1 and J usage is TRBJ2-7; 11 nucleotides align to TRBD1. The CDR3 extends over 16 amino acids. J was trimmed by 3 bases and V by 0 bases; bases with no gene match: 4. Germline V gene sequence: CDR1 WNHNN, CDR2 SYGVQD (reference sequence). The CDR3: CASSESDGTGGYEQYF. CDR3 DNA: TGCGCCAGCAGTGAGTCTGATGGGACAGGGGGCTACGAGCAGTACTTC.

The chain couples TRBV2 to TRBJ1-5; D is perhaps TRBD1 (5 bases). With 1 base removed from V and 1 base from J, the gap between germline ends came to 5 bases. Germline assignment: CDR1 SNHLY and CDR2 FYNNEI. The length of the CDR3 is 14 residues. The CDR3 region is CASSEGQSNQPQHF. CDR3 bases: TGTGCCAGCAGTGAAGGACAGAGCAATCAGCCCCAGCATTTT. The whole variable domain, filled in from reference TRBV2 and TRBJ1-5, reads EPEVTQTPSHQVTQMGQEVILRCVPISNHLYFYWYRQILGQKVEFLVSFYNNEISEKSEIFDDQFSVERPDGSNFTLKIRSTKLEDSAMYFCASSEGQSNQPQHFGDGTRLSIL.

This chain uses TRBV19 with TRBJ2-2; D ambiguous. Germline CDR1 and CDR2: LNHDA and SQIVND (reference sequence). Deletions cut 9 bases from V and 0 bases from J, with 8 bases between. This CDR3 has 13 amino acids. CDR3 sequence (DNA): TGTGCCAGCCAAACAGCGAACACCGGGGAGCTGTTTTTT. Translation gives CASQTANTGELFF.

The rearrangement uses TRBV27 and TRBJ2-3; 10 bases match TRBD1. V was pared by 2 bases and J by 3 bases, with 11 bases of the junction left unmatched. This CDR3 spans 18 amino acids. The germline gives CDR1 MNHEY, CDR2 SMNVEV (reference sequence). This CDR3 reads CASSLNLRDRGITDTQYF. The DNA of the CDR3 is TGTGCCAGCAGTTTAAATCTCCGGGACAGGGGAATTACAGATACGCAGTATTTT.

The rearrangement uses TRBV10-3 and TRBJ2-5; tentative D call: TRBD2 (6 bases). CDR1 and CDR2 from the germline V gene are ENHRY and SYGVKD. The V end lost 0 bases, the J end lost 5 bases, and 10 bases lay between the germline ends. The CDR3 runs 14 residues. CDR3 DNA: TGTGCCATCAGTGAGTCGACGGGGGACGAGACCCAGTACTTC. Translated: CAISESTGDETQYF.

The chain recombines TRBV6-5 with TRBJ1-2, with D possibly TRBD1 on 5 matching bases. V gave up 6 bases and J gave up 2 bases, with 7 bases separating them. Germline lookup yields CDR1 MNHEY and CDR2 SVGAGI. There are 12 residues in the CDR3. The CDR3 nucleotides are TGTGCCAGCAGGCGACAGAACTATGGCTACACCTTC. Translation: CASRRQNYGYTF.

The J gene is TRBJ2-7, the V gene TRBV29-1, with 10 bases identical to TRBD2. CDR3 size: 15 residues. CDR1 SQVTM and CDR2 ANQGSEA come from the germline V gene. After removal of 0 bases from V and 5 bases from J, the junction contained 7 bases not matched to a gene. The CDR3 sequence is CSVEDRLAGVDEQYF. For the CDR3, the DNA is TGCAGCGTTGAAGATCGGCTAGCGGGAGTCGACGAGCAGTACTTC.

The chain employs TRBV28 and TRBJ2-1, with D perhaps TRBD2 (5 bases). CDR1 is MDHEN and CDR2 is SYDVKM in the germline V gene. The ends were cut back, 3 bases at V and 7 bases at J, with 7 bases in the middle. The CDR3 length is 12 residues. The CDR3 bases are TGTGCCAGCAGTTTCTTAGCGAATGAGCAGTTCTTC. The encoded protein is CASSFLANEQFF.

The CDR3 DNA reads as TGCGCCAGCAGCTCGGGACAGGGGGCGTGGGGCACTGAAGCTTTCTTT. This translates into CASSSGQGAWGTEAFF. The gene calls are TRBV5-1 and TRBJ1-1; TRBD1 aligns across 12 bases. V trimming: 3 bases; J trimming: 4 bases; junction bases outside the gene matches: 7. CDR3 length equals 16 residues. The germline gives CDR1 SGHRS, CDR2 YFSETQ.

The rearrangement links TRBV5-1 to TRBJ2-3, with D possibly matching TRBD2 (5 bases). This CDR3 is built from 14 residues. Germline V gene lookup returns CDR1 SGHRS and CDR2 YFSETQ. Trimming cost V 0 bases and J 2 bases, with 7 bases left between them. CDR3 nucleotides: TGCGCCAGCAGCTTGGGCGGGTACACAGATACGCAGTATTTT. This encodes CASSLGGYTDTQYF. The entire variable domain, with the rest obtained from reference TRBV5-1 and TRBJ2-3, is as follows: KAGVTQTPRYLIKTRGQQVTLSCSPISGHRSVSWYQQTPGQGLQFLFEYFSETQRNKGNFPGRFSGRQFSNSRSEMNVSTLELGDSALYLCASSLGGYTDTQYFGPGTRLTVL.